This TCR beta chain was sequenced for a study of human T cells and chemical hapten exposure. This clonotype was detected many times. No antigen is known for it. Time point specified: patch test 2, 6 weeks after DPC sensitization. Treatment described: therapeutic diphenylcyclopropenone sensitization with weekly scalp DPC. Unfractionated whole blood yielded the extracted total RNA. There are 18 residues in the CDR3. The germline CDR1 and CDR2 sequences are MNHEY and SVGAGI. V lost 3 bases to trimming and J lost 0 bases; unmatched junction nucleotides: 8. TCRdb independently ran MiXCR on the RACE reads; one entry per CDR3 protein. The table lists some 350,000 distinct CDR3 sequences, about 6.9% of them singletons. Study conclusions and caveats: Following DPC sensitization, TCRs present above 1 in 1000 frequency showed no change. The study found expanded TCRs formed significantly more large CDR3 similarity clusters than controls.

This sequence originates from a woman younger than 35 with alopecia areata. Some clones in this sample may be carry-over from other donors' samples. The chain combines TRBV6-5 with TRBJ2-3; 11 bases map to TRBD2. Material: whole blood, obtained in connection with sensitization to the hapten diphenylcyclopropenone (DPC). CDR3 sequence reads: CASSYGATSGASTDTQYF. As DNA, the CDR3 is TGTGCCAGCAGTTATGGGGCGACTAGCGGGGCAAGCACAGATACGCAGTATTTT.